These 15 T cell receptor beta chains were all obtained from the same sample, sequenced in a study of T cell repertoires in cytomegalovirus infection (dated by TCRdb to between 2018 and 2021). These reads were obtained on an Illumina HiSeq 1500. TCRdb trimmed public reads at Q25 via fastp, called clones via MiXCR and kept in-frame beta chains. A single entry per CDR3 protein holds the most common genes and DNA from its merged rows. The sample records 250,000 to 350,000 distinct CDR3 sequences, more than 20% of which are singletons. The ten largest clonotypes hold 14% of the sample. Sequenced: PBMCs. Receptor source: a human donor in good health (CMV status not recorded). Some clones in this sample may be carry-over from other donors' samples.

The sample holds a few counts of this clonotype. The V call is TRBV19, the J call TRBJ1-6, with 8 bases fitting TRBD1. The CDR3 length is 13 residues. After removal of 3 bases from V and 12 bases from J, the junction contained 4 bases not matched to a gene. Germline lookup yields CDR1 LNHDA and CDR2 SQIVND (reference sequence). CDR3 DNA: TGTGCCAGTAGTATCGGGACAGGCAAACCCCTCCACTTT. It specifies CASSIGTGKPLHF.

The chain couples TRBV30 to TRBJ2-1, with D perhaps matching TRBD2 (7 bases). Germline CDR1 GTSNPN, CDR2 SVGIG (reference sequence). CDR3 length: 14 amino acids. V shed 2 bases and J shed 6 bases, with 14 bases lying between them. The chain's CDR3 is CAWSWGGQGNEQFF. CDR3 nucleotide sequence: TGTGCCTGGAGTTGGGGGGGCCAAGGCAATGAGCAGTTCTTC.

The table lists this clonotype with a count of one. V is TRBV14 and J is TRBJ2-3; perhaps TRBD1 as D (6 bases). CDR3 length: 19 residues. V gave up 0 bases and J gave up 2 bases, with 21 bases separating them. Germline V gives CDR1 SGHDN, CDR2 FVKESK. The CDR3 nucleotides are TGTGCCAGCAGCCAAGAGCCCTCGCCGGGACACTTTTACACAGATACGCAGTATTTT. It translates to CASSQEPSPGHFYTDTQYF.

This clonotype was picked up a small number of times. The chain couples TRBV2 to TRBJ1-4; no clear D gene. The germline V gene has CDR1 SNHLY and CDR2 FYNNEI. This CDR3 is 14 amino acids long. V was clipped by 6 bases and J by 8 bases, with 16 bases between them. The CDR3 protein is CASRSGLFGEKLFF. In DNA form, the CDR3 reads TGTGCCAGCAGATCGGGTCTTTTTGGAGAAAAACTGTTTTTT.

There are a few counts of this clonotype. This chain connects TRBV28 to TRBJ1-1, with D possibly being TRBD1 (5 bases). The CDR3 has 12 residues. V dropped 8 bases and J dropped 0 bases, with 7 bases sitting between them. The V gene's germline CDR1 is MDHEN and CDR2 SYDVKM. The chain's CDR3 is CASETVNTEAFF. DNA for the CDR3: TGTGCCAGCGAGACAGTGAACACTGAAGCTTTCTTT.

This clonotype has only a few counts. The V gene is TRBV5-1, the J gene TRBJ2-3; D call uncertain. This CDR3 contains 17 residues. From germline, CDR1 is SGHRS and CDR2 YFSETQ. The ends were cut back, 0 bases at V and 4 bases at J, with 18 bases in the middle. This CDR3 is CASSLGALGTEADTQYF. The CDR3 DNA sequence: TGCGCCAGCAGCTTGGGGGCCCTAGGCACCGAGGCAGATACGCAGTATTTT. Looking up the rest from reference TRBV5-1 and TRBJ2-3 gives the full variable domain: KAGVTQTPRYLIKTRGQQVTLSCSPISGHRSVSWYQQTPGQGLQFLFEYFSETQRNKGNFPGRFSGRQFSNSRSEMNVSTLELGDSALYLCASSLGALGTEADTQYFGPGTRLTVL.

This clonotype occurred a few times. The V and J genes are TRBV6-2 or TRBV6-3 and TRBJ1-1, with D possibly matching TRBD1 (5 bases). The CDR3 contains 13 residues. With 7 bases removed from V and 0 bases from J, the gap between germline ends came to 9 bases. Germline CDR1 is MNHEY and CDR2 is SVGEGT. This chain's CDR3 is CASTDIMNTEAFF. The CDR3 coding sequence is TGTGCCAGCACGGACATCATGAACACTGAAGCTTTCTTT.

The chain is built from TRBV5-5 and TRBJ2-7; 7 nucleotides match TRBD2. Trimming cost V 3 bases and J 0 bases; bases outside gene matches: 6. The V gene's germline CDR1 is SGHKS and CDR2 YYEKEE (reference sequence). This CDR3 comprises 15 residues. The CDR3 DNA follows: TGTGCCAGCAGCTCTCTGACGGGGGGCTCCTACGAGCAGTACTTC. Its translation: CASSSLTGGSYEQYF.

The V and J genes are TRBV6-6 and TRBJ2-3; TRBD2 agrees at 14 bases. V shed 10 bases, J shed 4 bases, and the junction held 7 bases outside the gene matches. CDR1 and CDR2 from the germline V gene are MNHNY and SVGAGI (reference sequence). This CDR3 is built from 15 residues. The CDR3, as DNA: TGTGCCACCAGACTAGCGGGGGGGGGTGCAGATACGCAGTATTTT. Its protein is CATRLAGGGADTQYF.

This clonotype was recorded a few times. The chain carries TRBV10-3 and TRBJ1-1; 9 bases line up with TRBD1. J gave up 0 bases and V 10 bases, and 12 bases lay outside the gene matches. CDR3 size: 16 residues. Germline CDR1 ENHRY, CDR2 SYGVKD. CDR3 loop: CATLDRGKIMNTEAFF. The CDR3 bases are TGTGCCACCCTGGACAGGGGAAAAATCATGAACACTGAAGCTTTCTTT.

The V gene is TRBV10-3, the J gene TRBJ1-5; D is undetermined. The germline V gene encodes CDR1 ENHRY and CDR2 SYGVKD. Trimming removed 0 bases at V and 6 bases at J, with 3 bases between. The CDR3 spans 12 residues. CDR3 sequence: CAISESGQPQHF. The CDR3 DNA is TGTGCCATCAGTGAGTCGGGTCAGCCCCAGCATTTT.

This clonotype has a count of ten or more. The chain couples TRBV7-2 to TRBJ1-4, with a tentative D call TRBD1 (6 bases). The V end lost 1 base, the J end lost 15 bases, and 12 bases lay between the germline ends. The germline V gene encodes CDR1 SGHTA and CDR2 FQGNSA. The CDR3 is 12 amino acids. In DNA form, the CDR3 reads TGTGCCAGCAGCTTAGTTCGGGACATAATGTTTTTT. It encodes CASSLVRDIMFF.

This clonotype was counted at least ten times. The V and J genes are TRBV6-2 or TRBV6-3 and TRBJ2-7; 8 nucleotides agree with TRBD2. CDR1 is MNHEY and CDR2 is SVGEGT in the germline V gene. Trimming cost V 10 bases and J 3 bases; bases outside gene matches: 14. This CDR3 contains 15 residues. The CDR3 loop is CAILPASGGNYEQYF. CDR3 coding DNA: TGTGCCATCCTCCCGGCGAGCGGGGGAAACTACGAGCAGTACTTC.

The chain carries TRBV2 and TRBJ2-2, with 9 bases identical to TRBD1. The J segment lost 1 base and the V segment lost 5 bases, leaving 2 bases of the junction unmatched. Germline CDR1 reads SNHLY; CDR2 reads FYNNEI. The CDR3 is 15 amino acids. CDR3 bases: TGTGCCAGCAGTTACAGGGGGCAGAACACCGGGGAGCTGTTTTTT. Translated: CASSYRGQNTGELFF.

The rearrangement links TRBV19 to TRBJ1-3; maybe TRBD1 (5 bases). The CDR3 covers 13 residues. V gave up 10 bases and J gave up 2 bases, with 12 bases separating them. CDR1 and CDR2 (germline): LNHDA, SQIVND (reference sequence). The CDR3 loop reads CATQRGPGNTIYF. CDR3 DNA: TGTGCCACCCAAAGGGGCCCTGGAAACACCATATATTTT. Full variable domain (missing parts from reference TRBV19 and TRBJ1-3): DGGITQSPKYLFRKEGQNVTLSCEQNLNHDAMYWYRQDPGQGLRLIYYSQIVNDFQKGDIAEGYSVSREKKESFPLTVTSAQKNPTAFYLCATQRGPGNTIYFGEGSWLTVV.